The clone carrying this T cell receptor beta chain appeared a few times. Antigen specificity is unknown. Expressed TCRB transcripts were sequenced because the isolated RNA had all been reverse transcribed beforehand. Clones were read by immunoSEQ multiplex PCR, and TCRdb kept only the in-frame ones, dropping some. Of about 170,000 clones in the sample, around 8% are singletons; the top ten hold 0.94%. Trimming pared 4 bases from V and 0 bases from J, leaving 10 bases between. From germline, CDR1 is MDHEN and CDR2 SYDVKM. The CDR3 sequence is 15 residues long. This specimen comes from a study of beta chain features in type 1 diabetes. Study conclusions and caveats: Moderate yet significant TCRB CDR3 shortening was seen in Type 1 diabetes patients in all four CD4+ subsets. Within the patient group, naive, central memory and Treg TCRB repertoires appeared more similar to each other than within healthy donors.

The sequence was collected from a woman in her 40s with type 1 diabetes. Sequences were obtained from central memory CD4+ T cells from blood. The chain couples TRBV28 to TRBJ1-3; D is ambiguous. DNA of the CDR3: TGTGCCAGCAGTTCGACTAAGAGCTCTGGAAACACCATATATTTT. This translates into CASSSTKSSGNTIYF. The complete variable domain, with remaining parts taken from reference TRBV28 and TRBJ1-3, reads DVKVTQSSRYLVKRTGEKVFLECVQDMDHENMFWYRQDPGLGLRLIYFSYDVKMKEKGDIPEGYSVSREKKERFSLILESASTNQTSMYLCASSSTKSSGNTIYFGEGSWLTVV.